The entry below describes one TCR beta chain. Its antigen is currently unknown. TCRdb redid the calling of the 5' RACE reads with MiXCR, one entry per CDR3 protein. The data contain roughly 200,000 distinct CDR3 sequences, roughly 13% of them singletons. The data were taken from a study of CD8 T cells in ankylosing spondylitis. Study-wide results and limits: Existing reports had already noted some motif variants in reactive arthritis synovial fluid and blood. There was a TCR beta motif, made of eight highly homologous variants, that appeared characteristic of ankylosing spondylitis blood. Matched ankylosing spondylitis synovial fluid reportedly showed significant enrichment of disease-linked clones.

This clonotype originated in a male donor with ankylosing spondylitis or in good health (not recorded which). Sequencing was carried out using blood, either unsorted or a sorted T cell fraction (not recorded which).

CDR3 sequence reads: CASSPNTLSTGYEQYF. CDR3 coding DNA: TGTGCCAGCAGTCCTAATACTCTTTCCACGGGCTACGAGCAGTACTTC. The J gene is TRBJ2-7, the V gene TRBV27, with D uncertain. The ends were cut back, 5 bases at V and 3 bases at J, with 20 bases in the middle. The CDR3 is made up of 16 amino acids. Germline-derived CDR1 and CDR2 are MNHEY and SMNVEV (reference sequence).